Shown below are 11 T cell receptor beta chains from a single sample sequenced in a study of blood T cell repertoires in COVID-19. TCRdb keeps only in-frame clones here, not all; method: immunoSEQ multiplex PCR. The profile shows 330,000 or so clones, roughly nine tenths of them singletons. Sequencing used PBMCs or T cells enriched from blood (not recorded which). All receptors come from a woman in her twenties or thirties who had recovered from COVID-19.

The CDR3 protein is CASSVKDSLKGTQYF. CDR3 nucleotides: TGTGCCAGCAGCGTAAAGGACAGCTTAAAGGGGACCCAGTACTTC. The chain joins TRBV9 to TRBJ2-5, with D maybe TRBD1 (6 bases). The CDR3 is 15 residues long. The germline CDR1 and CDR2 sequences are SGDLS and YYNGEE. Trimming left V 1 base short and J 7 bases short, with 17 bases between.

The V call is TRBV2, the J call TRBJ1-3; D is ambiguous. Trimming shortened V by 7 bases and J by 0 bases, and 13 bases separated the two germline ends. CDR1 and CDR2 (germline): SNHLY, FYNNEI. The length of the CDR3 is 15 residues. CDR3 nucleotides: TGTGCCAGCAAGCTGGGCAGAGTCTCTGGAAACACCATATATTTT. Protein product: CASKLGRVSGNTIYF.

The rearrangement joins TRBV5-1 to TRBJ2-7; the D gene is possibly TRBD1 (5 bases). The CDR3 covers 12 residues. Trimming pared 2 bases from V and 3 bases from J, leaving 6 bases between. Germline V gene lookup returns CDR1 SGHRS and CDR2 YFSETQ. The CDR3, as DNA: TGCGCCAGCAGCTTAGGGGACTACGAGCAGTACTTC. Its translation is CASSLGDYEQYF.

The table lists this clone with a count of one. The chain uses TRBV29-1 and TRBJ2-7; TRBD2 matches 12 bases. This CDR3 spans 15 amino acids. Germline V lookup: CDR1 SQVTM, CDR2 ANQGSEA. V was clipped by 0 bases and J by 4 bases; unmatched bases: 4. The CDR3 protein is CSVEDPGLAGYEQYF. As DNA, the CDR3 is TGCAGCGTTGAAGATCCGGGACTAGCGGGTTACGAGCAGTACTTC.

J is TRBJ1-3 and V is TRBV7-6; a possible D gene is TRBD1 (5 bases). Germline CDR1 and CDR2: SGHVS and FNYEAQ. CDR3 length: 16 amino acids. V dropped 3 bases and J dropped 6 bases, with 18 bases sitting between them. CDR3 bases: TGTGCCAGCAGCTTCTCCCCCGCCTTAGGGGCAAACACCATATATTTT. Translated: CASSFSPALGANTIYF.

The rearrangement links TRBV15 to TRBJ2-3; tentative D call: TRBD2 (5 bases). Germline V CDR1 and CDR2: LNHNV, YYDKDF (reference sequence). V lost 0 bases to trimming and J lost 1 base, with 17 bases between them. The CDR3 has 18 amino acids. The CDR3, as DNA: TGTGCCACCAGCAGAGACCCGGGAAGCGGAGCCCGCACAGATACGCAGTATTTT. Protein product: CATSRDPGSGARTDTQYF. The full variable domain, in which reference TRBV15 and TRBJ2-3 provide the parts outside the CDR3, is DAMVIQNPRYQVTQFGKPVTLSCSQTLNHNVMYWYQQKSSQAPKLLFHYYDKDFNNEADTPDNFQSRRPNTSFCFLDIRSPGLGDTAMYLCATSRDPGSGARTDTQYFGPGTRLTVL.

The V call is TRBV3-1 (or the pseudogene TRBV3-2), the J call TRBJ1-5, with D possibly being TRBD1 (5 bases). V shed 3 bases and J shed 5 bases, with 11 bases lying between them. CDR3 length equals 14 residues. Germline V gives CDR1 LGHDT, CDR2 YNNKEL (reference sequence). The DNA of the CDR3 is TGTGCCAGCAGCCAGGGACTGGCCCATCAGCCCCAGCATTTT. This gives the protein CASSQGLAHQPQHF.

Points on this clone: This may arise from a read error, as a much more abundant clone is one base away. At the DNA level, this CDR3 is encoded by other sequences in the same sample as well. The rearrangement links TRBV27 to TRBJ1-2; no definite D call. Germline V gene data show CDR1 as MNHEY and CDR2 as SMNVEV (reference sequence). The CDR3 covers 16 residues. Written as DNA, the CDR3 is TGTGCCAGCAGTTTATCGTTGCGGGGTACTGTATATGGCTACACCTTT. It yields the protein CASSLSLRGTVYGYTF.

The chain is built from TRBV7-2 and TRBJ2-1; 11 bases match TRBD2. CDR1 and CDR2 from the germline V gene are SGHTA and FQGNSA. CDR3 size: 15 residues. With 5 bases clipped from V and 7 bases from J, the junction kept 7 bases outside the gene matches. The CDR3 reads CASSVSSGGWNEQFF. CDR3 in DNA: TGTGCCAGCAGCGTCTCTAGCGGGGGGTGGAATGAGCAGTTCTTC. Complete variable domain (other parts from reference TRBV7-2 and TRBJ2-1): GAGVSQSPSNKVTEKGKDVELRCDPISGHTALYWYRQSLGQGLEFLIYFQGNSAPDKSGLPSDRFSAERTGGSVSTLTIQRTQQEDSAVYLCASSVSSGGWNEQFFGPGTRLTVL.

The V and J genes are TRBV3-1 (or the pseudogene TRBV3-2) and TRBJ2-7; D gene unclear. Germline CDR1 reads LGHDT; CDR2 reads YNNKEL (reference sequence). Trimming shortened V by 0 bases and J by 3 bases, and 9 bases separated the two germline ends. CDR3 length: 14 residues. CDR3: CASSQDGENYEQYF. CDR3 DNA: TGTGCCAGCAGCCAAGATGGAGAAAACTACGAGCAGTACTTC.

In this sample, this clone turned up a few times. The V call is TRBV5-4, the J call TRBJ2-2, with D perhaps TRBD2 (5 bases). The CDR3 totals 15 residues. Trimming took off 0 bases at V and 5 bases at J, with 11 bases between the two ends. Germline V gives CDR1 SGHNT, CDR2 YYREEE (reference sequence). CDR3 bases: TGTGCCAGCAGCTTGGACCCCCCGGGGACCGGGGAGCTGTTTTTT. Translated: CASSLDPPGTGELFF.